This TCR beta chain comes out of a study of regulatory T cells in long-lasting Graves disease. Study observations and caveats: It was peripheral blood alone, not thyroid tissue, that was studied. Persistent Graves' patients possessed reduced TCR diversity relative to recently diagnosed ones.

Germline V gene sequence: CDR1 DFQATT, CDR2 SNEGSKA (reference sequence). The CDR3 totals 15 residues. Trimming left V 0 bases short and J 2 bases short, with 13 bases between. Investigators prepared the TCR beta libraries by applying iRepertoire HTBI primers and Arm-PCR of CDR3 regions. Per the authors' pipeline: The samples yielded 55 to 75 TRBV and 13 to 15 TRBJ segments. TCRdb re-called the multiplex PCR reads through MiXCR, storing one row per CDR3 protein. Here the V and J calls rest on TCRdb's processing, not on the authors' analysis. The table has around 400,000 distinct CDR3 sequences, roughly a quarter seen once. As concerns this clonotype: The antigen is not known. This may stem from a read error, because a much larger clone lies one nucleotide away.

Time point denoted: persistent/refractory GD, antithyroid drugs over 5 years with positive TRAb. With RNA extracted from PBMCs as input, the TCR library was made. The chain recombines TRBV20-1 with TRBJ1-1, with no clear D. The input for sequencing was peripheral blood mononuclear cells (PBMCs), taken when the disease was refractory, from a patient treated with antithyroid drugs. The clonotype was recovered from a female donor with Graves disease. CDR3 residues: CSARELAGRNTEAFF. DNA of the CDR3: TGCAGTGCTAGAGAGCTCGCGGGCAGAAACACTGAAGCTTTCTTT.